These 16 T cell receptor beta chains were all obtained from the same sample, sequenced in a study of regulatory T cells in long-lasting Graves disease. As for time point: newly diagnosed GD, antithyroid drugs for less than 3 months. Construction of the TCR library relied on RNA isolated from PBMCs. Arm-PCR of CDR3 regions with iRepertoire HTBI primers generated TCR beta libraries. TCRdb called the multiplex PCR reads again in MiXCR, with one record for every CDR3 protein. Of 400,000 to 450,000 distinct CDR3 sequences listed, roughly 15% are singletons. The same data also went into a second study, on T cells in Graves' hyperthyroidism and ophthalmopathy.

The source material was peripheral blood mononuclear cells (PBMCs), sampled at new diagnosis, from a patient treated with antithyroid drugs. All receptors derive from a woman aged 30 to 39 with Graves disease.

This clonotype was seen ten or more times. The chain uses TRBV7-2 and TRBJ2-5; D gene ambiguous. This CDR3 comprises 13 residues. The V and J ends lost 4 bases and 3 bases respectively, with 9 bases between them. Germline CDR1 is SGHTA and CDR2 is FQGNSA. For the CDR3, the DNA is TGTGCCAGCAGCTCCTACTACGAAGAGACCCAGTACTTC. Encoded protein: CASSSYYEETQYF.

The table lists this clonotype with many counts. The rearrangement joins TRBV24-1 to TRBJ2-2; 8 bases are shared with TRBD1. The germline V gene encodes CDR1 KGHDR and CDR2 SFDVKD. The junction had 5 bases not matched to a gene; V was cut back by 3 bases and J by 6 bases. The CDR3 sequence is 15 residues long. The CDR3 DNA follows: TGTGCCACCAGTGATATAGGACAGGGAGCCGGGGAGCTGTTTTTT. Translating it yields CATSDIGQGAGELFF.

This clonotype came up many times. The rearrangement uses TRBV29-1 and TRBJ2-7; D may be TRBD1 (6 bases). Per germline, CDR1 SQVTM and CDR2 ANQGSEA. This CDR3 spans 14 amino acids. The V and J ends lost 7 bases and 1 base respectively, with 17 bases between them. In DNA, the CDR3 is TGCAGCGCTACAGTAATACAGGGTTCCTACGAGCAGTACTTC. Protein sequence: CSATVIQGSYEQYF.

This clonotype has ten or more counts. The gene calls are TRBV2 and TRBJ2-5, with D possibly being TRBD1 (6 bases). The germline V gene has CDR1 SNHLY and CDR2 FYNNEI. This CDR3 is 16 amino acids long. V was pared by 8 bases and J by 3 bases, with 22 bases between. This CDR3 is CASLVGRVGDKETQYF. CDR3 bases: TGTGCCAGCCTAGTAGGCAGGGTGGGGGACAAAGAGACCCAGTACTTC.

This clonotype has at least ten counts. The chain employs TRBV7-8 and TRBJ2-5; 11 bases align to TRBD1. CDR3 size: 18 residues. Trimming removed 2 bases from V and 2 bases from J; junction bases left unmatched: 10. From germline, CDR1 is SGHVS and CDR2 FQNEAQ. The CDR3 loop reads CASSLRRAGQGAQETQYF. The DNA of the CDR3 is TGTGCCAGCAGCTTAAGGAGGGCAGGACAGGGGGCTCAAGAGACCCAGTACTTC.

This clonotype has a handful of counts. The genes are TRBV4-3 and TRBJ1-5; D may be TRBD1 (6 bases). Germline V gene sequence: CDR1 LGHNA, CDR2 YSLEER. The CDR3 length is 16 residues. The V gene lost 0 bases and the J gene lost 4 bases, with 13 bases spanning the gap. Here the CDR3 reads CASSQDNAGVNQPQHF. CDR3 in DNA: TGCGCCAGCAGCCAAGATAACGCAGGGGTAAATCAGCCCCAGCATTTT.

This clonotype has a count of ten or more. The gene calls are TRBV6-1 and TRBJ1-1; the match to TRBD1 covers 10 bases. Germline V gene sequence: CDR1 MNHNS, CDR2 SASEGT. The junction had 11 bases not matched to a gene; V was cut back by 5 bases and J by 5 bases. The CDR3 extends over 16 amino acids. The CDR3 bases are TGTGCCAGCAGTACCAGACAGGGGGCGCAGAGTACTGAAGCTTTCTTT. This sequence encodes CASSTRQGAQSTEAFF.

This clonotype has ten or more counts. This sequence joins TRBV7-9 and TRBJ2-5; no definite D call. Germline CDR1 SEHNR, CDR2 FQNEAQ (reference sequence). V shed 3 bases and J shed 2 bases, with 13 bases lying between them. The CDR3 is 15 amino acids. CDR3 sequence (DNA): TGTGCCAGCAGCTTCTGGTTGACCGAGCAAGAGACCCAGTACTTC. Translating it yields CASSFWLTEQETQYF.

This chain joins TRBV6-1 and TRBJ2-1; 8 nucleotides line up with TRBD2. CDR1 is MNHNS and CDR2 is SASEGT in the germline V gene. J was trimmed by 10 bases and V by 2 bases; bases with no gene match: 4. The CDR3 has 13 amino acids. CDR3 loop: CASSEQREMEQFF. The CDR3 DNA follows: TGTGCCAGCAGTGAACAGCGGGAGATGGAGCAGTTCTTC.

This clonotype was picked up many times. V is TRBV15 and J is TRBJ2-1; 9 bases map to TRBD2. The junction had 4 bases not matched to a gene; V was cut back by 1 base and J by 6 bases. Germline CDR1 reads LNHNV; CDR2 reads YYDKDF (reference sequence). The CDR3 length is 15 residues. CDR3 sequence: CATSRVAGVSNEQFF. CDR3 coding DNA: TGTGCCACCAGCAGAGTAGCGGGAGTAAGCAATGAGCAGTTCTTC.

This clonotype was counted a few times. The chain recombines TRBV4-1 with TRBJ2-1; 14 positions match TRBD2. The germline V gene has CDR1 MGHRA and CDR2 YSYEKL. Trimming removed 4 bases from V and 8 bases from J; junction bases left unmatched: 10. This CDR3 has 17 residues. The CDR3 region has the DNA TGCGCCAGCAGCCGCCAACCCGGGACTAGCGGGAGTGATGAGCAGTTCTTC. This translates into CASSRQPGTSGSDEQFF.

This clonotype was seen more than once but under ten times. V is TRBV19 and J is TRBJ2-7; weak D call: TRBD2 (6 bases). The CDR3 runs to 13 residues. Trimming removed 6 bases at V and 2 bases at J, with 11 bases between. In germline, CDR1 is LNHDA, CDR2 SQIVND (reference sequence). The CDR3 sequence is CASSGSAPYEQYF. The CDR3 DNA reads TGTGCCAGTAGCGGGAGTGCCCCCTACGAGCAGTACTTC.

This clonotype was counted once. A far larger clone is off by one base, so a read error is likely. The chain combines TRBV20-1 with TRBJ2-1; no reliable D call. Germline assignment: CDR1 DFQATT and CDR2 SNEGSKA (reference sequence). Trimming removed 2 bases from V and 10 bases from J, with 15 bases in between. The CDR3 extends over 13 amino acids. The CDR3 region is CSARRPAYYEQFF. For the CDR3, the DNA is TGCAGTGCTAGACGACCAGCCTACTACGAGCAGTTCTTC.

Remarks on this clonotype: A much bigger clone sits one base away, suggesting this may be a read error. This chain links TRBV3-1 with TRBJ1-5; 7 nucleotides line up with TRBD1. V trimming: 0 bases; J trimming: 3 bases; junction bases outside the gene matches: 2. This CDR3 spans 15 amino acids. Germline-derived CDR1 and CDR2 are LGHDT and YNNKEL (reference sequence). The chain's CDR3 is CASSQEGGPNQPQHF. CDR3 nucleotide sequence: TGTGCCAGCAGCCAAGAAGGGGGCCCCAATCAGCCCCAGCATTTT.

This clonotype appeared many times. The chain couples TRBV7-9 to TRBJ2-7, with 13 bases fitting TRBD2. Germline CDR1 reads SEHNR; CDR2 reads FQNEAQ (reference sequence). This CDR3 contains 17 residues. Losses at the gene ends were 8 bases for V and 2 bases for J; bases not matched to a gene: 12. DNA of the CDR3: TGTGCCAGCTGGGGGACTAGCGGGACGATTGGGACCTACGAGCAGTACTTC. Amino acids: CASWGTSGTIGTYEQYF.

This clonotype has just one count. One base separates it from a far larger clone, so it is likely a read error. V gene TRBV20-1 combines with J gene TRBJ2-7; no definite D call. Germline V gene lookup returns CDR1 DFQATT and CDR2 SNEGSKA (reference sequence). The CDR3 is 11 amino acids. The CDR3 spells CSVKRNNEQYF. The CDR3 coding sequence is TGCAGCGTAAAGCGTAACAATGAGCAGTACTTC.